The clone carrying this T cell receptor beta chain turned up a few times. One junction end does not reproduce the germline sequence, and a read error may be involved. The sample belongs to a study of radiation and T cells in renal cell carcinoma. This CDR3 comprises 14 residues. The germline gives CDR1 SGHNT, CDR2 YYREEE (reference sequence). Time point described: blood 4 weeks post-SBRT, at nephrectomy. Treatment of the sample: 15 Gy SBRT to primary tumor, nephrectomy 4 weeks later. Some clones are missing from TCRdb's copy, which holds only in-frame ones; the method was immunoSEQ multiplex PCR. This sample has roughly 86,000 clones, with approximately 80% found just once.

The chain has TRBV5-4 and TRBJ1-1; 8 nucleotides match TRBD1. Sample: blood, taken from a patient whose treatment included radiotherapy and nephrectomy. The receptor was isolated from a middle-aged man with renal cell carcinoma. The CDR3 nucleotides are TGTGCCACCAGCGGACAGGGACTATACCGAGCGGCTTTCTTT. It encodes CATSGQGLYRAAFF.